Listed here are 21 T cell receptor beta chains from one sample, sequenced in a study of shared clonotypes between healthy human individuals. Generated by immunoSEQ multiplex PCR, the TCRdb table keeps only in-frame clones and is missing some. Found here are about 600,000 clones, roughly 98% of them singletons; the top ten hold 0.3%. Only CD45RO-negative cells positively selected for CCR7 counted as naive CD8 cells, so terminally differentiated effector memory CD45RA+ cells were excluded. The sequenced sample was naive CD8+ T cells sorted from blood. The receptors stem from a man aged 25 to 40 in good health.

This chain uses TRBV27 with TRBJ1-5; 8 nucleotides agree with TRBD1. V was pared by 0 bases and J by 7 bases, with 8 bases of the junction left unmatched. Germline lookup yields CDR1 MNHEY and CDR2 SMNVEV (reference sequence). This CDR3 region has 16 residues. Here the CDR3 reads CASSLSRTGSGQPQHF. The CDR3 bases are TGTGCCAGCAGTTTATCTCGGACAGGGTCGGGGCAGCCCCAGCATTTT.

About this clone itself: At the DNA level, this CDR3 is encoded by other sequences in the same sample as well. The rearrangement joins TRBV5-1 to TRBJ2-7; TRBD2 matches 14 bases. With 3 bases clipped from V and 2 bases from J, the junction kept 1 base outside the gene matches. This CDR3 is 15 amino acids long. Per germline, CDR1 SGHRS and CDR2 YFSETQ. The CDR3 loop reads CASSSTSGRAYEQYF. CDR3 nucleotides: TGCGCCAGCAGCTCGACTAGCGGGAGGGCCTACGAGCAGTACTTC.

This clone was detected only once. The chain carries TRBV29-1 and TRBJ2-2; D not resolved. The germline V and J ends were trimmed by 6 bases and 4 bases, with 9 bases remaining between them. Germline V gene lookup returns CDR1 SQVTM and CDR2 ANQGSEA. CDR3 length: 12 amino acids. CDR3 sequence reads: CSVARPTGELFF. The CDR3 DNA reads TGCAGCGTAGCCCGCCCCACCGGGGAGCTGTTTTTT.

This rearrangement joins TRBV4-1 to TRBJ2-1; possible D gene TRBD2, 7 bases. Trimming removed 0 bases at V and 5 bases at J, with 17 bases between. The CDR3 runs 17 residues. Germline V CDR1 and CDR2: MGHRA, YSYEKL. Here the CDR3 reads CASSQDGGARPHNEQFF. Written as DNA, the CDR3 is TGCGCCAGCAGCCAAGATGGGGGGGCTAGACCACACAATGAGCAGTTCTTC.

V is TRBV5-4 and J is TRBJ1-2; unclear D gene. Germline V gene lookup returns CDR1 SGHNT and CDR2 YYREEE (reference sequence). The CDR3 consists of 16 residues. V lost 0 bases and J 8 bases, leaving 20 bases between the germline ends. The DNA of the CDR3 is TGTGCCAGCAGCTTGGATTATGAAGAGGGCTTGCTAGGCTACACCTTC. The encoded protein is CASSLDYEEGLLGYTF.

The chain employs TRBV6-5 and TRBJ2-3; D is undetermined. The CDR3 runs to 14 residues. Germline values: CDR1 MNHEY, CDR2 SVGAGI. Trimming shortened V by 5 bases and J by 2 bases, and 11 bases separated the two germline ends. As DNA, the CDR3 is TGTGCCAGCAGTGCTCTGACCCACACAGATACGCAGTATTTT. It encodes CASSALTHTDTQYF.

V usage is TRBV27 and J usage is TRBJ2-7; no firm D call. The germline V gene has CDR1 MNHEY and CDR2 SMNVEV (reference sequence). The CDR3 is 16 residues long. The germline V and J ends were trimmed by 1 base and 7 bases, with 20 bases remaining between them. The CDR3 coding sequence is TGTGCCAGCAGTTTATACCGAGACACGGATAGGTGGGAGCAGTACTTC. Its protein product is CASSLYRDTDRWEQYF.

The J gene is TRBJ1-1, the V gene TRBV6-5; unclear D gene. Germline V lookup: CDR1 MNHEY, CDR2 SVGAGI. The CDR3 consists of 13 residues. The V gene lost 8 bases and the J gene lost 4 bases, with 14 bases spanning the gap. CDR3 amino acids: CASARYGLTEAFF. For the CDR3, the DNA is TGTGCCAGCGCTCGTTACGGGCTCACTGAAGCTTTCTTT.

J is TRBJ2-7 and V is TRBV14; D gene uncertain. The CDR3 covers 16 residues. Germline CDR1 is SGHDN and CDR2 is FVKESK. Trimming shortened V by 2 bases and J by 0 bases, and 14 bases separated the two germline ends. CDR3 sequence reads: CASSQIQTSLSYEQYF. Here the CDR3 DNA reads TGTGCCAGCAGCCAAATACAGACGAGCCTCTCCTACGAGCAGTACTTC.

The count of this clone is one. This rearrangement joins TRBV6-5 to TRBJ1-2; D is possibly TRBD1 (6 bases). Trimming removed 0 bases at V and 7 bases at J, with 12 bases between. This CDR3 spans 14 amino acids. In germline, CDR1 is MNHEY, CDR2 SVGAGI. The CDR3 bases are TGTGCCAGCAGTTACTCGGCAGGGGCGGGTGGCTACACCTTC. Protein sequence: CASSYSAGAGGYTF.

V usage is TRBV4-1 and J usage is TRBJ2-7; 14 bases fit TRBD2. Germline assignment: CDR1 MGHRA and CDR2 YSYEKL. Trimming removed 3 bases from V and 0 bases from J; junction bases left unmatched: 13. This CDR3 comprises 20 residues. The CDR3 spells CASSHAPPGLAGDSSYEQYF. The CDR3 bases are TGCGCCAGCAGCCACGCCCCACCGGGACTAGCGGGGGACAGCTCCTACGAGCAGTACTTC.

The rearrangement uses TRBV7-9 and TRBJ2-1; D possibly uses TRBD1 or TRBD2 (5 bases each). Germline V CDR1 and CDR2: SEHNR, FQNEAQ (reference sequence). CDR3 length: 11 amino acids. The ends were cut back, 9 bases at V and 12 bases at J, with 15 bases in the middle. CDR3 sequence (DNA): TGTGCCAGAACCGAGGGGTTGGTGCAGTTCTTC. Protein sequence: CARTEGLVQFF.

The rearrangement uses TRBV7-6 and TRBJ1-5, with TRBD1 as a possible D gene (5 bases). The V gene's germline CDR1 is SGHVS and CDR2 FNYEAQ. Between the trimmed V and J ends, which lost 5 bases and 9 bases, there was a span of 14 bases. The CDR3 has 13 residues. DNA for the CDR3: TGTGCCAGCAGCCTTGGGGGTAGTGGGCCCCAGCATTTT. This gives the protein CASSLGGSGPQHF. Full variable domain (remainder filled in from reference TRBV7-6 and TRBJ1-5): GAGVSQSPRYKVTKRGQDVALRCDPISGHVSLYWYRQALGQGPEFLTYFNYEAQQDKSGLPNDRFSAERPEGSISTLTIQRTEQRDSAMYRCASSLGGSGPQHFGDGTRLSIL.

The rearrangement links TRBV6-1 to TRBJ2-7, with no clear D. The CDR3 contains 13 residues. V gave up 5 bases and J gave up 2 bases, with 10 bases separating them. The germline gives CDR1 MNHNS, CDR2 SASEGT. The CDR3 coding sequence is TGTGCCAGCAGTCCCCAGCAGACCTACGAGCAGTACTTC. This codes for CASSPQQTYEQYF.

The chain is built from TRBV28 and TRBJ2-7; 11 bases match TRBD2. The CDR3 has 15 amino acids. Germline V lookup: CDR1 MDHEN, CDR2 SYDVKM. With V trimmed by 5 bases and J by 2 bases, 5 bases remained unmatched. The CDR3 protein is CASSPGTSGPYEQYF. The CDR3 coding sequence is TGTGCCAGCAGTCCTGGGACTAGCGGACCCTACGAGCAGTACTTC.

This clone has only one observation. In nucleotides, the CDR3 is TGTGCCAGCAGCCCGGGCCAAGGCCTCATTTACGAGCAGTACTTC. It codes for CASSPGQGLIYEQYF. The chain joins TRBV11-2 to TRBJ2-7; the D is unclear. The V end lost 5 bases, the J end lost 4 bases, and 18 bases lay between the germline ends. CDR1 is SGHAT, CDR2 FQNNGV, per germline. This CDR3 has 15 amino acids. Full variable domain (outside the CDR3, taken from reference TRBV11-2 and TRBJ2-7): EAGVAQSPRYKIIEKRQSVAFWCNPISGHATLYWYQQILGQGPKLLIQFQNNGVVDDSQLPKDRFSAERLKGVDSTLKIQPAKLEDSAVYLCASSPGQGLIYEQYFGPGTRLTVT.

This sequence joins TRBV20-1 and TRBJ1-1; perhaps TRBD1 as D (5 bases). V dropped 6 bases and J dropped 7 bases, with 12 bases sitting between them. Germline loops: CDR1 DFQATT, CDR2 SNEGSKA (reference sequence). This CDR3 has 11 amino acids. DNA for the CDR3: TGCAGTGCCAAGATTGGGGGTGAAGCTTTCTTT. Translating it yields CSAKIGGEAFF.

The chain couples TRBV5-6 to TRBJ2-7, with D unresolved. V was clipped by 4 bases and J by 2 bases, with 13 bases between them. CDR3 length: 14 amino acids. The germline V gene has CDR1 SGHDT and CDR2 YYEEEE. Written as DNA, the CDR3 is TGTGCCAGCAGCGAGGATCGGACCCCCTACGAGCAGTACTTC. Translation: CASSEDRTPYEQYF.

As to this clone: Other DNA sequences in this sample translate to the same CDR3. The chain has TRBV4-1 and TRBJ2-7, with D unresolved. The CDR3 consists of 14 residues. V gave up 0 bases and J gave up 3 bases, with 9 bases separating them. Germline V lookup: CDR1 MGHRA, CDR2 YSYEKL. The CDR3 DNA follows: TGCGCCAGCAGCCAAGAGCACAGCTACTACGAGCAGTACTTC. Translation: CASSQEHSYYEQYF.

The chain combines TRBV25-1 with TRBJ1-1; 7 bases align to TRBD1. Trimming removed 1 base from V and 4 bases from J; junction bases left unmatched: 9. The CDR3 contains 16 residues. Per the germline V gene, CDR1 is MGHDK and CDR2 is SYGVNS. CDR3 sequence reads: CASSELGTGAGTEAFF. The CDR3 nucleotides read TGTGCCAGCAGTGAATTGGGCACAGGGGCGGGCACTGAAGCTTTCTTT.

This clone was observed once. The chain joins TRBV14 to TRBJ2-3, with 8 bases lining up with TRBD1. CDR3 length equals 19 residues. With V trimmed by 0 bases and J by 2 bases, 13 bases remained unmatched. Germline CDR1 is SGHDN and CDR2 is FVKESK. The CDR3 DNA sequence: TGTGCCAGCAGCCAAGATTGGGGACAGGCAAAAACAAACACAGATACGCAGTATTTT. It codes for CASSQDWGQAKTNTDTQYF.